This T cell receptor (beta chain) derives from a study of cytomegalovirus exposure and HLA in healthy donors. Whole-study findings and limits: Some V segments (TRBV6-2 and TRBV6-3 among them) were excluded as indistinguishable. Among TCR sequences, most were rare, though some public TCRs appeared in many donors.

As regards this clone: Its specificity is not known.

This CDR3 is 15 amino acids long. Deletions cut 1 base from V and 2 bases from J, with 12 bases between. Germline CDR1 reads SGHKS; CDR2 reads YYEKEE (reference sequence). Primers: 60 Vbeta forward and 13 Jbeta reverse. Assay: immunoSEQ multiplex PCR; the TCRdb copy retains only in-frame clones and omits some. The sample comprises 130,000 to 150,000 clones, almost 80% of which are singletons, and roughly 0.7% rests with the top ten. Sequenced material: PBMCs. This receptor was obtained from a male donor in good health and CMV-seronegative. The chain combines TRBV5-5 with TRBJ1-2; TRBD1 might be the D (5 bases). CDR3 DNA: TGTGCCAGCAGCTTGCTCCAGGGCGACAACTATGGCTACACCTTC. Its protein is CASSLLQGDNYGYTF.